These 29 T cell receptor beta chains were sequenced from one sample in a study of monozygotic twins with inflammatory bowel disease. TCRdb reworked the 5' RACE reads into one entry per CDR3 protein, no DNA. The table counts around 380,000 distinct CDR3 sequences; about 2.3% lies in the top ten. The sequenced material came from blood. These receptors came from a human donor with ulcerative colitis or Crohn's disease, or a healthy co-twin of an affected twin (not recorded which).

The chain couples TRBV20-1 to TRBJ2-5; TCRdb outputs TRBD1, but without DNA this stays unchecked. This CDR3 contains 15 residues. Germline values: CDR1 DFQATT, CDR2 SNEGSKA (reference sequence). CDR3 in amino acids: CSAKARGQPQETQYF.

J is TRBJ2-7 and V is TRBV5-5; absent DNA, TCRdb's TRBD2 call cannot be checked. This CDR3 contains 14 residues. Germline V gene lookup returns CDR1 SGHKS and CDR2 YYEKEE (reference sequence). This chain's CDR3 is CASSLERGAYEQYF.

The chain joins TRBV5-1 to TRBJ2-7. In germline, CDR1 is SGHRS, CDR2 YFSETQ. This CDR3 has 13 amino acids. CDR3 loop: CASSLDRVNEQYF. The variable domain in full, with the rest retrieved from reference TRBV5-1 and TRBJ2-7, is KAGVTQTPRYLIKTRGQQVTLSCSPISGHRSVSWYQQTPGQGLQFLFEYFSETQRNKGNFPGRFSGRQFSNSRSEMNVSTLELGDSALYLCASSLDRVNEQYFGPGTRLTVT.

This chain uses TRBV6-2 or TRBV6-3 with TRBJ2-7; TCRdb names TRBD2, which stays unverified in the absence of DNA. The germline V gene has CDR1 MNHEY and CDR2 SVGEGT. This CDR3 contains 15 residues. The CDR3 spells CASSTIRSGRYEQYF.

The chain recombines TRBV15 with TRBJ1-2; TCRdb proposes TRBD1, but this gene call is untestable without DNA. Germline CDR1 and CDR2: LNHNV and YYDKDF (reference sequence). The CDR3 totals 16 residues. The CDR3 is CATSRDRDGDNYGYTF.

The chain recombines TRBV7-9 with TRBJ1-1; as DNA is missing, the TRBD1 call by TCRdb cannot be tested. The CDR3 is 13 amino acids. Per the germline V gene, CDR1 is SEHNR and CDR2 is FQNEAQ (reference sequence). The CDR3 reads CASSLTGSAEAFF. Using reference TRBV7-9 and TRBJ1-1 for the parts outside the CDR3, the full variable domain is DTGVSQNPRHKITKRGQNVTFRCDPISEHNRLYWYRQTLGQGPEFLTYFQNEAQLEKSRLLSDRFSAERPKGSFSTLEIQRTEQGDSAMYLCASSLTGSAEAFFGQGTRLTVV.

The V call is TRBV5-1, the J call TRBJ2-7; TCRdb outputs TRBD1, but without DNA this stays unchecked. Germline V gives CDR1 SGHRS, CDR2 YFSETQ. The CDR3 loop spans 14 amino acids. The CDR3 spells CASSSGTGVDEQYF.

The genes are TRBV4-2 and TRBJ1-1; the TCRdb call, TRBD1, lacks DNA for checking. Germline CDR1 reads LGHNA; CDR2 reads YNFKEQ. There are 16 residues in the CDR3. CDR3 region: CASSHYPSGGGSEAFF.

The V and J genes are TRBV7-2 and TRBJ2-2; absent DNA, TCRdb's TRBD1 call cannot be checked. The CDR3 totals 16 residues. In germline, CDR1 is SGHTA, CDR2 FQGNSA. CDR3 loop: CASSLAAGPNTGELFF. Variable domain in full (rest from reference TRBV7-2 and TRBJ2-2): GAGVSQSPSNKVTEKGKDVELRCDPISGHTALYWYRQSLGQGLEFLIYFQGNSAPDKSGLPSDRFSAERTGGSVSTLTIQRTQQEDSAVYLCASSLAAGPNTGELFFGEGSRLTVL.

The chain couples TRBV27 to TRBJ1-4. In germline, CDR1 is MNHEY, CDR2 SMNVEV (reference sequence). The CDR3 contains 12 residues. This CDR3 is CASSLSTEKLFF. The variable domain in full, completed from reference TRBV27 and TRBJ1-4, reads EAQVTQNPRYLITVTGKKLTVTCSQNMNHEYMSWYRQDPGLGLRQIYYSMNVEVTDKGDVPEGYKVSRKEKRNFPLILESPSPNQTSLYFCASSLSTEKLFFGSGTQLSVL.

The chain has TRBV5-4 and TRBJ2-5; no DNA is available, so the TRBD1 call from TCRdb remains unchecked. Germline assignment: CDR1 SGHNT and CDR2 YYREEE (reference sequence). CDR3 size: 14 residues. The CDR3 reads CASSFRDNQETQYF.

This sequence joins TRBV5-6 and TRBJ1-6; lacking DNA, the TRBD1 call made by TCRdb goes unchecked. Germline loops: CDR1 SGHDT, CDR2 YYEEEE. The CDR3 is 16 amino acids. CDR3 sequence: CASSWSGQTHNSPLHF.

The chain uses TRBV2 and TRBJ1-2. The CDR3 has 13 amino acids. CDR1 and CDR2 (germline): SNHLY, FYNNEI. CDR3 sequence: CARRVAAVYGYTF.

The rearrangement links TRBV28 to TRBJ1-1; TCRdb gives TRBD1 as the D gene, but with no DNA this cannot be confirmed. Germline lookup yields CDR1 MDHEN and CDR2 SYDVKM. This CDR3 region has 12 residues. The CDR3 is CAFRGVGTEAFF.

This chain connects TRBV19 to TRBJ1-5; the TRBD1 assignment by TCRdb is unverifiable without DNA. The CDR3 is 13 residues long. Germline-derived CDR1 and CDR2 are LNHDA and SQIVND (reference sequence). CDR3 protein: CASTRTGIKPQHF.

The chain carries TRBV10-3 and TRBJ1-5; TCRdb calls TRBD1, which cannot be checked without DNA. CDR1 is ENHRY and CDR2 is SYGVKD in the germline V gene. CDR3 length: 13 amino acids. This CDR3 reads CAIRQGQGGPQHF.

This chain uses TRBV20-1 with TRBJ2-1; as DNA is missing, the TRBD2 call by TCRdb cannot be tested. This CDR3 comprises 15 residues. CDR1 is DFQATT and CDR2 is SNEGSKA in the germline V gene (reference sequence). The CDR3 loop is CSASSGGALWNEQFF.

This chain connects TRBV20-1 to TRBJ1-1; absent DNA, TCRdb's TRBD1 call cannot be checked. Germline values: CDR1 DFQATT, CDR2 SNEGSKA (reference sequence). This CDR3 comprises 12 residues. CDR3 loop: CSAQRGITEAFF.

The CDR3 here is CSARAGRVGTGELFF. This sequence joins TRBV20-1 and TRBJ2-2; the D call from TCRdb, TRBD1, cannot be confirmed without DNA. The CDR3 runs 15 residues. The germline V gene has CDR1 DFQATT and CDR2 SNEGSKA (reference sequence).

The J gene is TRBJ2-2, the V gene TRBV6-5; TCRdb indicates TRBD2, and absent DNA this call remains unverified. The CDR3 sequence is 16 residues long. CDR1 and CDR2 from the germline V gene are MNHEY and SVGAGI. This CDR3 is CASSNPRLANTGELFF.

The V gene is TRBV9, the J gene TRBJ2-7. This CDR3 has 14 residues. The germline V gene has CDR1 SGDLS and CDR2 YYNGEE. CDR3 in amino acids: CASSPHLRNYEQYF.

The chain employs TRBV10-3 and TRBJ1-2. The CDR3 length is 15 residues. CDR1 is ENHRY and CDR2 is SYGVKD in the germline V gene. The CDR3 sequence: CAISPRRSSGYGYTF.

This rearrangement joins TRBV7-2 to TRBJ2-1; TCRdb names TRBD2, which stays unverified in the absence of DNA. Germline values: CDR1 SGHTA, CDR2 FQGNSA. The CDR3 sequence is 14 residues long. CDR3 protein: CASSWRGGYNEQFF.

This chain's CDR3 is CASSLLTGGGNPEAFF. The chain links TRBV5-1 to TRBJ1-1. The CDR3 length is 16 residues. In germline, CDR1 is SGHRS, CDR2 YFSETQ.

CDR3 in amino acids: CSAYGQGAQPQHF. The chain carries TRBV20-1 and TRBJ1-5; the TCRdb call, TRBD1, lacks DNA for checking. The germline V gene encodes CDR1 DFQATT and CDR2 SNEGSKA (reference sequence). The CDR3 sequence is 13 residues long.

The V gene is TRBV19, the J gene TRBJ1-6; the D call of TRBD1 rests on TCRdb alone, since no DNA is present to check it. The germline V gene has CDR1 LNHDA and CDR2 SQIVND (reference sequence). The CDR3 is 16 residues long. The CDR3 is CASSGKTGYYNSPLHF.

CDR3 in amino acids: CASSLDRESYGYTF. This chain links TRBV5-4 with TRBJ1-2. This CDR3 has 14 amino acids. Germline V lookup: CDR1 SGHNT, CDR2 YYREEE (reference sequence).

V is TRBV18 and J is TRBJ2-7; TCRdb picks TRBD1, but there is no DNA to check that call. The CDR3 sequence is 15 residues long. In germline, CDR1 is KGHSH, CDR2 LQKENI. The chain's CDR3 is CASSVGTTYGYEQYF.

The chain combines TRBV7-8 with TRBJ2-1; lacking DNA, the TRBD2 call made by TCRdb goes unchecked. The CDR3 consists of 16 residues. Germline loops: CDR1 SGHVS, CDR2 FQNEAQ. The CDR3 protein is CASTHPSGGSGNEQFF.